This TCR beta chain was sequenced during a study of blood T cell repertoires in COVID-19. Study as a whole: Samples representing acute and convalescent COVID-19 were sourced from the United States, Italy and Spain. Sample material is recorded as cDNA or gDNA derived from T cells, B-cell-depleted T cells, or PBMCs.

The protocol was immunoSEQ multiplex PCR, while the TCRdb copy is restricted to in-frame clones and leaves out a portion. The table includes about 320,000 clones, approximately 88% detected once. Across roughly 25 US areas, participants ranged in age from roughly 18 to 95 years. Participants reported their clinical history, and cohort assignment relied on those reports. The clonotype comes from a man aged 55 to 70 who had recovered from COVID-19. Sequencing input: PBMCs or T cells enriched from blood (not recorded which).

The CDR3 DNA reads TGTGCCAGCAGCGGATCTACGGGGCAGCCCCAGCATTTT. This gives the protein CASSGSTGQPQHF. This chain connects TRBV7-2 to TRBJ1-5; D gene unclear. Germline V gene lookup returns CDR1 SGHTA and CDR2 FQGNSA. This CDR3 has 13 amino acids. With 5 bases removed from V and 7 bases from J, the gap between germline ends came to 12 bases.